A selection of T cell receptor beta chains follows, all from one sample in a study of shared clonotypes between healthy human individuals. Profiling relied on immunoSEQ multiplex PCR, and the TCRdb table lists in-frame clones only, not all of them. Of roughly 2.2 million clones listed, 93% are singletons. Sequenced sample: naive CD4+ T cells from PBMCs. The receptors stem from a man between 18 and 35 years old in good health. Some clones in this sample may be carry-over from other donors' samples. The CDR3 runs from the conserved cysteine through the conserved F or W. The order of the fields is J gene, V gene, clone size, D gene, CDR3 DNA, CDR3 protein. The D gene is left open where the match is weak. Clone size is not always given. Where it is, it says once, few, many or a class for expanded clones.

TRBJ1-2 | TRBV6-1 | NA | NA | TGTGCCAGCAGTGAAGGGTTGGGGGGCGGCTATGGCTACACCTTC | CASSEGLGGGYGYTF
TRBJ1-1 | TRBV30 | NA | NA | TGTGCCTGGAGTTCTAATCTGCCAGGTGAAGCTTTCTTT | CAWSSNLPGEAFF
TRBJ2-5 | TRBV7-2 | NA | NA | TGTGCCAGCAGCTTATCGATGGCAGTCGGAGAGACCCAGTACTTC | CASSLSMAVGETQYF
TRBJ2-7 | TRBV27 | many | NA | TGTGCCAGCAGTATCCTTCCGGACATGTACTACGAGCAGTACTTC | CASSILPDMYYEQYF
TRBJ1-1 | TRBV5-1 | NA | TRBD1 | TGCGCCAGCAGCTGGCAGGGACAGGGGGCGACTGAAGCTTTCTTT | CASSWQGQGATEAFF
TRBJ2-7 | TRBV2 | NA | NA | TGTGCCAGCAGTGCCCGGTCGGGGAACTACGAGCAGTACTTC | CASSARSGNYEQYF
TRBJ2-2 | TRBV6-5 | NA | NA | TGTGCCAGCAGGGGGCTCCCCTCGAACACCGGGGAGCTGTTTTTT | CASRGLPSNTGELFF
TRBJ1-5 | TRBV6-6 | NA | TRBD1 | TGTGCCAGCAGTCAGGGGGGTCAGCCCCAGCATTTT | CASSQGGQPQHF
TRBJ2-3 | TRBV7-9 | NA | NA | TGTGCCAGCAGCCTCGCCGGGAATACGCAGTATTTT | CASSLAGNTQYF
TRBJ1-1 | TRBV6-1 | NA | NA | TGTGCCAGCACTCCCCAAGTTATGAACACTGAAGCTTTCTTT | CASTPQVMNTEAFF
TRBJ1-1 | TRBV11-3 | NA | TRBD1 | TGTGCCAGCAGCAAACAGGGGGGACACACTGAAGCTTTCTTT | CASSKQGGHTEAFF
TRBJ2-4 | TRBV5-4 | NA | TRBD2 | TGTGCCAGCAGCTTGGGACTAGCGGGAAGGGCCAAAAACATTCAGTACTTC | CASSLGLAGRAKNIQYF
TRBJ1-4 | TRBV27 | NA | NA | TGTGCCAGCAGCTTACGTCTGAGGGGTGAAAAACTGTTTTTT | CASSLRLRGEKLFF
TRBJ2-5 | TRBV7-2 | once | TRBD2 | TGTGCCAGCAGCTTTAGCGGGAGGGCCGAAGAGACCCAGTACTTC | CASSFSGRAEETQYF
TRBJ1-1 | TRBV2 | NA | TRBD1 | TGTGCCAGCCGGGGACAGGGAAACACTGAAGCTTTCTTT | CASRGQGNTEAFF
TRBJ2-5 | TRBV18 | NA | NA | TGTGCCAGCTCACCCCTTGGGCAAGAGACCCAGTACTTC | CASSPLGQETQYF
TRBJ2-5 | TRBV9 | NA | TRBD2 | TGTGCCAGCAGCGCCTATAGCGGGAGGGAACAAGAGACCCAGTACTTC | CASSAYSGREQETQYF
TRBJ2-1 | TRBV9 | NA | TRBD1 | TGTGCCAGCAGCGCTTCGACAGGGTACAATGAGCAGTTCTTC | CASSASTGYNEQFF
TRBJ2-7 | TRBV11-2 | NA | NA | TGTGCCAGCAGCTTAGTGGGTAGCGGCAGTTCCTACGAGCAGTACTTC | CASSLVGSGSSYEQYF
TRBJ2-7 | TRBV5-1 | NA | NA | TGCGCCAGCAGCGTATACAGCTTCTCCAAGGAGCAGTACTTC | CASSVYSFSKEQYF
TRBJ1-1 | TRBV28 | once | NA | TGTGCCAGCAGTTCCTGGGTGTGGAGGGGGAAGAACACTGAAGCTTTCTTT | CASSSWVWRGKNTEAFF
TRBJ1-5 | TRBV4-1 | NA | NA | TGCGCCAGCAGCCAAGAAGGAGGGCAGACTAACAATCAGCCCCAGCATTTT | CASSQEGGQTNNQPQHF
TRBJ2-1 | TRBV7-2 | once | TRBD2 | TGTGCCAGCAGCAGGACTAGCGGGGGCAACAATGAGCAGTTCTTC | CASSRTSGGNNEQFF
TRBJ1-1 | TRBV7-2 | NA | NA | TGTGCCAGCAGCTTAGACTTACCGGGGAAGACTGAAGCTTTCTTT | CASSLDLPGKTEAFF
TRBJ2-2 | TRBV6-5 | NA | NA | TGTGCCAGCAGTTACACTGACCCGCGCACCGGGGAGCTGTTTTTT | CASSYTDPRTGELFF
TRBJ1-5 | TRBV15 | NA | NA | TGTGCCACCAGCAGAGTGTCAGGGTCTAGCAATCAGCCCCAGCATTTT | CATSRVSGSSNQPQHF
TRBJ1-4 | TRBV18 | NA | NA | TGTGCCAGCTCACGACCAAATGAAAAACTGTTTTTT | CASSRPNEKLFF
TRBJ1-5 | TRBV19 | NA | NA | TGTGCCAGTAGTATCGGGGGCAATCAGCCCCAGCATTTT | CASSIGGNQPQHF
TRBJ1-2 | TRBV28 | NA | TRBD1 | TGTGCCAGCAGTCTGCCGGGACAGGGGATGAGCTACACCTTC | CASSLPGQGMSYTF
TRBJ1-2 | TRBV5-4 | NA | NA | TGTGCCAGCAGCTTGGATGGGGGCTCTACCTTCTATGGAGGCTACACCTTC | CASSLDGGSTFYGGYTF
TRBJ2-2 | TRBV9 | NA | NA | TGTGCCAGCAGCGTAGTCAGGGACGGGGAGCTGTTTTTT | CASSVVRDGELFF
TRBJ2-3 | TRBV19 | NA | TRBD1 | TGTGCCAGTAGGACAGGGGGGAGCACTACAGATACGCAGTATTTT | CASRTGGSTTDTQYF
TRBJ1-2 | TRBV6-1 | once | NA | TGTGCCAGCAGTGAACGCCAGGCCCCGGGGCATGGCTACACCTTC | CASSERQAPGHGYTF
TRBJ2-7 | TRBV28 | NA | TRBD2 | TGTGCCAGCACTTCCGGGGGGACTTTCTACGAGCAGTACTTC | CASTSGGTFYEQYF
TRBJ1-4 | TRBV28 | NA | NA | TGTGCCAGCAGTTTACGGGGGGGCGATGAAAAACTGTTTTTT | CASSLRGGDEKLFF
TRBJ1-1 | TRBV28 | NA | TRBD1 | TGTGCCAGCAGACTCCTCCCGGGACAGGGTATGAACACTGAAGCTTTCTTT | CASRLLPGQGMNTEAFF
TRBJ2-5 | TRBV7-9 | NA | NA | TGTGCCAGCAGCTTATTACGGCCGGGGCGGCAAGAGACCCAGTACTTC | CASSLLRPGRQETQYF
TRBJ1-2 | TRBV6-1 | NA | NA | TGTGCCAGCAGTGTGCAGAGGGCTGACTATGGCTACACCTTC | CASSVQRADYGYTF
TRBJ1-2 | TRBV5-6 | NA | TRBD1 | TGTGCCAGCAGCTTGGAGCAGGGGGCTAGTACCAGCTATTATGGCTACACCTTC | CASSLEQGASTSYYGYTF
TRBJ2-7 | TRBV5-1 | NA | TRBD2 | TGCGCCAGCAGCATCCCCGGGAGGGAGCAGTACTTC | CASSIPGREQYF
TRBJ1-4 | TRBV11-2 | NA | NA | TGTGCCAGCAGCTCCAGAGTTGTGCGGGGGACCACTAATGAAAAACTGTTTTTT | CASSSRVVRGTTNEKLFF
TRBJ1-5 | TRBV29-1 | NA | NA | TGCAGCGCCTACGACTCGGGTAGCAATCAGCCCCAGCATTTT | CSAYDSGSNQPQHF
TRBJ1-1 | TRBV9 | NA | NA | TGTGCCAGCAGCGTAGATCCGGGAACTGAAGCTTTCTTT | CASSVDPGTEAFF
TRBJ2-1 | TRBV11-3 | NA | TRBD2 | TGTGCCAGCAGCTTCGGGCGGGAGGCTTCCAATGAGCAGTTCTTC | CASSFGREASNEQFF
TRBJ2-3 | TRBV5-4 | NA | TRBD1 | TGTGCCAGCAGCACCGGGACAGGGCGGCCAGATACGCAGTATTTT | CASSTGTGRPDTQYF
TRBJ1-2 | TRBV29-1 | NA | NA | TGCAGCGAGCAACGGCACGGCGGGGACTATGGCTACACCTTC | CSEQRHGGDYGYTF
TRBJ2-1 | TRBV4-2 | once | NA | TGTGCCAGCAGCCAAGATCATGGGAGCTCCTACAATGAGCAGTTCTTC | CASSQDHGSSYNEQFF
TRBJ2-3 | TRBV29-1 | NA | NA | TGCAGCGTTCGGGGAGTCGCGGTAGATACGCAGTATTTT | CSVRGVAVDTQYF
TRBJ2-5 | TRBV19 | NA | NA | TGTGCCAGTAAAGTTGGAACGGCTTTTGAGACCCAGTACTTC | CASKVGTAFETQYF
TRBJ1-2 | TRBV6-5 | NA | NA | TGTGCCAGCAGTTACTCGAGGATGGTAGTTCATGGCTACACCTTC | CASSYSRMVVHGYTF
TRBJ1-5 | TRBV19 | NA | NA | TGTGCCAGTAGTATGGAAGACACCCAGCATTTT | CASSMEDTQHF
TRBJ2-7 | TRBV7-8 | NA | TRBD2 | TGTGCCAGCAGTTCACGACCGGGACTACAATCCGTAAAATCCTACGAGCAGTACTTC | CASSSRPGLQSVKSYEQYF
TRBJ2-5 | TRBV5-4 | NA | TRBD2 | TGTGCCAGCACCTCCTGGACTAGCGGAGCCTTTGGGACCCAGTACTTC | CASTSWTSGAFGTQYF